Listed here is a single T cell receptor beta chain. This specimen belongs to a study of blood T cell repertoires in COVID-19. Study details: Acute and convalescent COVID-19 samples came from the United States, Italy and Spain. The cDNA or gDNA used as material had been derived from T cells, B-cell-depleted T cells, or PBMCs.

In the study's own analysis: Using reference gene primer amplification, nucleated cell counts were estimated. Repertoires were generated with immunoSEQ multiplex PCR, while TCRdb's copy carries only in-frame clones and drops some. V and J calls and clone size follow that table, whereas D and trimming were derived from the DNA. The sample has 110,000 or so clones, 75% to 90% seen once. CDR3 length equals 14 residues. Per the germline V gene, CDR1 is MNHEY and CDR2 is SVGAGI. Trimming took off 7 bases at V and 4 bases at J, with 16 bases between the two ends. Sample: peripheral blood. This receptor was obtained from a woman in her 50s with acute or convalescent COVID-19. V gene TRBV6-5 combines with J gene TRBJ1-1; D is unresolved. CDR3 in DNA: TGTGCCAGCACCAACCTCGGGTGGGTCACTGAAGCTTTCTTT. This encodes CASTNLGWVTEAFF.